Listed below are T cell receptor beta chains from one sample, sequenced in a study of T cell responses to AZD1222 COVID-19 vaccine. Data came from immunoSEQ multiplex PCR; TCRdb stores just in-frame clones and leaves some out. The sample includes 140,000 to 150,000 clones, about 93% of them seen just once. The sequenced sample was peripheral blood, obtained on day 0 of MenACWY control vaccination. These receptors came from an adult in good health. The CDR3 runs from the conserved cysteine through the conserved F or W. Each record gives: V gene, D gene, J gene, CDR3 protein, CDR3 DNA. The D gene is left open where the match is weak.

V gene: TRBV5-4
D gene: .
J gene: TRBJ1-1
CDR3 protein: CASSFKLQNEAFF
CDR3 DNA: TGTGCCAGCAGCTTTAAGCTACAGAATGAAGCTTTCTTT

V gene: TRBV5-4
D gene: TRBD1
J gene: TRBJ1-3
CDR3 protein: CASSLNTGGKTGTIYF
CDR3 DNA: TGTGCCAGCAGCTTGAATACAGGGGGGAAGACTGGCACCATATATTTT

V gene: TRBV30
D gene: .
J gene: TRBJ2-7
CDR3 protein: CAWSVHLSGSKEQYF
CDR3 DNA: TGTGCCTGGAGTGTACACCTCTCGGGGTCGAAAGAGCAGTACTTC

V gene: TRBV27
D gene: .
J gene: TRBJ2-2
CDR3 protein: CASSGAPIPGELFF
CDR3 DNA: TGTGCCAGCAGTGGGGCCCCCATTCCGGGGGAGCTGTTTTTT

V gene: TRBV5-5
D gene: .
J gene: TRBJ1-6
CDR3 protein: CASSFMPATNSPLHF
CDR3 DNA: TGTGCCAGCAGCTTCATGCCAGCGACAAATTCACCCCTCCACTTT

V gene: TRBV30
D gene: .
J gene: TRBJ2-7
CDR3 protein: CAWSPSSYEQYF
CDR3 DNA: TGTGCCTGGAGTCCCAGCTCCTACGAGCAGTACTTC

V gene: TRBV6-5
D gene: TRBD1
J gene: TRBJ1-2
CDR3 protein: CASSFTGGNYGYTF
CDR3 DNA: TGTGCCAGCAGTTTTACAGGGGGCAACTATGGCTACACCTTC

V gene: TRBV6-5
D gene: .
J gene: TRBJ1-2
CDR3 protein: CASSYFGDYGYTF
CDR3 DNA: TGTGCCAGCAGTTACTTTGGTGACTATGGCTACACCTTC

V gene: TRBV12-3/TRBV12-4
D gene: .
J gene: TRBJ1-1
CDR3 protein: CASSLGPYTEAFF
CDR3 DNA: TGTGCCAGCAGTCTCGGGCCTTACACTGAAGCTTTCTTT

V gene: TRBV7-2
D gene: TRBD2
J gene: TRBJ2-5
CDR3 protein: CASSPTSGRARETQYF
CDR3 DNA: TGTGCCAGCAGCCCGACTAGCGGGAGGGCCCGGGAGACCCAGTACTTC

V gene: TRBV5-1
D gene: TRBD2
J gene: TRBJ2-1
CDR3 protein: CASSSESGIGNEQFF
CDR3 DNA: TGCGCCAGCAGCTCCGAGAGCGGGATAGGCAATGAGCAGTTCTTC

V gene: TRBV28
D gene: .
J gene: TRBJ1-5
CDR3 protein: CASSPDRLNQPQHF
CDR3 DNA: TGTGCCAGCAGTCCCGACAGACTCAATCAGCCCCAGCATTTT

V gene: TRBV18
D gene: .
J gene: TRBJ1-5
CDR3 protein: CASSPPKSQGNQPQHF
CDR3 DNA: TGTGCCAGCTCACCACCAAAGAGCCAGGGAAATCAGCCCCAGCATTTT

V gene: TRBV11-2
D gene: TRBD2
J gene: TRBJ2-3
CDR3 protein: CASSLLSGGAATDTQYF
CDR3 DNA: TGTGCCAGCAGCTTACTTAGCGGGGGGGCCGCCACAGATACGCAGTATTTT

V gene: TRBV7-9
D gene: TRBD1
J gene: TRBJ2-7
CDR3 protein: CASSRRQGSYEQYF
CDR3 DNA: TGTGCCAGCAGCCGCCGACAGGGGTCCTACGAGCAGTACTTC

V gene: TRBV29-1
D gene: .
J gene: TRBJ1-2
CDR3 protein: CSVDRRTSNYGYTF
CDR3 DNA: TGCAGCGTTGATCGAAGGACCTCCAACTATGGCTACACCTTC

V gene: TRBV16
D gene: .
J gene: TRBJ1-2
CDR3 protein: CASSERKANYGYTF
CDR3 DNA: TGTGCCAGCAGCGAGCGGAAAGCTAACTATGGCTACACCTTC

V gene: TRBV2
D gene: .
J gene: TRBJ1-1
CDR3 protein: CASSEWGGAEAFF
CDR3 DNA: TGTGCCAGCAGTGAATGGGGGGGGGCTGAAGCTTTCTTT